These 10 T cell receptor beta chains were all obtained from the same sample, sequenced in a study of cytotoxic CD8 clonotypes in ibrutinib-treated CLL (dated by TCRdb to the early 2020s). This sample's time point label indicates: approximately 11 months on ibrutinib. The library was built by means of the immunoSEQ multiplex PCR assay. Held by TCRdb, this immuneACCESS table contains in-frame sequences only and omits some clones. Under half of the omission traces to an unresolved V gene where checked; the cause of the rest is unknown. This sample holds around 150,000 clones; roughly 86% were observed only once. The ten most abundant clones make up 2% to 2.5% of the sample. This material consisted of PBMCs, taken after 12 months of ibrutinib treatment. The receptors were gathered from a human donor with chronic lymphocytic leukemia.

The J gene is TRBJ1-5, the V gene TRBV4-1; 8 bases line up with TRBD1. This CDR3 has 14 residues. J lost 2 bases, V lost 5 bases, and 2 bases had no gene match. Germline assignment: CDR1 MGHRA and CDR2 YSYEKL. Here the CDR3 reads CASSLDRGNQPQHF. The CDR3 DNA reads as TGCGCCAGCAGCTTGGACAGGGGCAATCAGCCCCAGCATTTT.

This chain connects TRBV7-9 to TRBJ2-7; 10 bases map to TRBD1. The CDR3 has 15 amino acids. The germline V gene encodes CDR1 SEHNR and CDR2 FQNEAQ (reference sequence). V was clipped by 5 bases and J by 3 bases; unmatched bases: 7. The CDR3 sequence is CASSLGQGQGYEQYF. DNA for the CDR3: TGTGCCAGCAGCCTGGGACAGGGGCAAGGCTACGAGCAGTACTTC.

The chain carries TRBV7-9 and TRBJ2-3; 7 nucleotides match TRBD2. Germline assignment: CDR1 SEHNR and CDR2 FQNEAQ (reference sequence). V shed 2 bases and J 1 base; nucleotides not matched to a gene: 0. The CDR3 has 14 residues. This CDR3 reads CASSLSGGTDTQYF. The CDR3, as DNA: TGTGCCAGCAGCTTAAGCGGGGGCACAGATACGCAGTATTTT.

This clone was counted only a few times. This chain joins TRBV6-1 and TRBJ1-2; D uncertain. Germline CDR1 MNHNS, CDR2 SASEGT. Trimming removed 1 base from V and 9 bases from J, with 15 bases in between. There are 14 residues in the CDR3. The CDR3 DNA reads as TGTGCCAGCAGTGAAGGCGGGAGCGTGATCCGCTACACCTTC. Translating it yields CASSEGGSVIRYTF.

There are a few counts of this clone. CDR3 DNA sequence: TGTGCCAGCAGCTTAGGAGGGTCTAGCTTCATTGGCGGGGAGCTGTTTTTT. Encoded protein: CASSLGGSSFIGGELFF. The chain employs TRBV11-3 and TRBJ2-2; D may be TRBD2 (5 bases). The length of the CDR3 is 17 residues. Germline V gene lookup returns CDR1 SGHNT and CDR2 YENEEA. Trimming took 1 base from V and 7 from J, leaving 19 bases between them. Variable domain in full (rest from reference TRBV11-3 and TRBJ2-2): EAGVVQSPRYKIIEKKQPVAFWCNPISGHNTLYWYLQNLGQGPELLIRYENEEAVDDSQLPKDRFSAERLKGVDSTLKIQPAELGDSAVYLCASSLGGSSFIGGELFFGEGSRLTVL.

CDR3 in DNA: TGTGCCACCGGGGGTAGTTCGACCTACACTGAAGCTTTCTTT. It encodes CATGGSSTYTEAFF. J is TRBJ1-1 and V is TRBV7-9, with a tentative D call TRBD1 (5 bases). The CDR3 is made up of 14 amino acids. Trimming took off 10 bases at V and 3 bases at J, with 18 bases between the two ends. Germline-derived CDR1 and CDR2 are SEHNR and FQNEAQ (reference sequence). The entire variable domain, with the rest obtained from reference TRBV7-9 and TRBJ1-1, is as follows: DTGVSQNPRHKITKRGQNVTFRCDPISEHNRLYWYRQTLGQGPEFLTYFQNEAQLEKSRLLSDRFSAERPKGSFSTLEIQRTEQGDSAMYLCATGGSSTYTEAFFGQGTRLTVV.

The V and J genes are TRBV7-2 and TRBJ2-5; no clear D. Between the trimmed V and J ends, which lost 5 bases and 2 bases, there was a span of 12 bases. This CDR3 region has 14 residues. CDR1 and CDR2 (germline): SGHTA, FQGNSA. The CDR3, as DNA: TGTGCCAGCAGCCTACGGACCCTACAAGAGACCCAGTACTTC. Encoded protein: CASSLRTLQETQYF.

The V call is TRBV18, the J call TRBJ1-2, with 7 bases lining up with TRBD1. CDR3 length: 15 residues. CDR1 is KGHSH, CDR2 LQKENI, per germline. J gave up 0 bases and V 2 bases, and 3 bases lay outside the gene matches. CDR3 bases: TGTGCCAGCTCACCAAACAGGGGCCCTAACTATGGCTACACCTTC. Its translation: CASSPNRGPNYGYTF.

The V call is TRBV11-2, the J call TRBJ2-1, with D unresolved. The germline CDR1 and CDR2 sequences are SGHAT and FQNNGV. The CDR3 consists of 13 residues. The V gene lost 5 bases and the J gene lost 6 bases, with 11 bases spanning the gap. The CDR3 region is CASSPPFTNEQFF. CDR3 nucleotide sequence: TGTGCCAGCAGCCCCCCCTTCACCAATGAGCAGTTCTTC.

This chain links TRBV5-8 with TRBJ2-1, with D unclear. The CDR3 extends over 9 amino acids. The V gene lost 4 bases and the J gene lost 15 bases, with 8 bases spanning the gap. The germline gives CDR1 SGHTS, CDR2 YDEGEE. In DNA, the CDR3 is TGTGCCAGCAGCCGCTCCCTGTTCTTC. Translating gives CASSRSLFF. Drawing the rest from reference TRBV5-8 and TRBJ2-1, the complete variable domain is EAGVTQSPTHLIKTRGQQATLRCSPISGHTSVYWYQQALGLGLQFLLWYDEGEERNRGNFPPRFSGRQFPNYSSELNVNALELEDSALYLCASSRSLFFGPGTRLTVL.